There are a few counts of the clone carrying this T cell receptor beta chain. The antigen remains unidentified. This CDR3 has 14 residues. Germline values: CDR1 SGHDT, CDR2 YYEEEE. Trimming left V 1 base short and J 1 base short, with 8 bases between. These data belong to a study of T-cell memory formation after mild COVID-19. Study as a whole: The study found TCR clusters largely donor specific.

TCRdb redid the calling of the 5' RACE reads with MiXCR, one entry per CDR3 protein. The profile shows nearly 250,000 distinct CDR3 sequences, 15% of them singletons. Study outcomes and limitations: Contracting CD8+ clones were enriched in EMRA, CD4+ mainly in CM and EM.

The chain uses TRBV5-6 and TRBJ2-5; no reliable D call. The TCR sequence derives from an adult woman who had mild COVID-19 (a few samples of this study predate the infection). Cell type and time point are not known. Sequenced material: PBMCs or a T cell subset sorted from them (not recorded which). CDR3 sequence: CASSLRLSQETQYF. The CDR3 DNA reads TGTGCCAGCAGCTTGAGGCTATCCCAAGAGACCCAGTACTTC.